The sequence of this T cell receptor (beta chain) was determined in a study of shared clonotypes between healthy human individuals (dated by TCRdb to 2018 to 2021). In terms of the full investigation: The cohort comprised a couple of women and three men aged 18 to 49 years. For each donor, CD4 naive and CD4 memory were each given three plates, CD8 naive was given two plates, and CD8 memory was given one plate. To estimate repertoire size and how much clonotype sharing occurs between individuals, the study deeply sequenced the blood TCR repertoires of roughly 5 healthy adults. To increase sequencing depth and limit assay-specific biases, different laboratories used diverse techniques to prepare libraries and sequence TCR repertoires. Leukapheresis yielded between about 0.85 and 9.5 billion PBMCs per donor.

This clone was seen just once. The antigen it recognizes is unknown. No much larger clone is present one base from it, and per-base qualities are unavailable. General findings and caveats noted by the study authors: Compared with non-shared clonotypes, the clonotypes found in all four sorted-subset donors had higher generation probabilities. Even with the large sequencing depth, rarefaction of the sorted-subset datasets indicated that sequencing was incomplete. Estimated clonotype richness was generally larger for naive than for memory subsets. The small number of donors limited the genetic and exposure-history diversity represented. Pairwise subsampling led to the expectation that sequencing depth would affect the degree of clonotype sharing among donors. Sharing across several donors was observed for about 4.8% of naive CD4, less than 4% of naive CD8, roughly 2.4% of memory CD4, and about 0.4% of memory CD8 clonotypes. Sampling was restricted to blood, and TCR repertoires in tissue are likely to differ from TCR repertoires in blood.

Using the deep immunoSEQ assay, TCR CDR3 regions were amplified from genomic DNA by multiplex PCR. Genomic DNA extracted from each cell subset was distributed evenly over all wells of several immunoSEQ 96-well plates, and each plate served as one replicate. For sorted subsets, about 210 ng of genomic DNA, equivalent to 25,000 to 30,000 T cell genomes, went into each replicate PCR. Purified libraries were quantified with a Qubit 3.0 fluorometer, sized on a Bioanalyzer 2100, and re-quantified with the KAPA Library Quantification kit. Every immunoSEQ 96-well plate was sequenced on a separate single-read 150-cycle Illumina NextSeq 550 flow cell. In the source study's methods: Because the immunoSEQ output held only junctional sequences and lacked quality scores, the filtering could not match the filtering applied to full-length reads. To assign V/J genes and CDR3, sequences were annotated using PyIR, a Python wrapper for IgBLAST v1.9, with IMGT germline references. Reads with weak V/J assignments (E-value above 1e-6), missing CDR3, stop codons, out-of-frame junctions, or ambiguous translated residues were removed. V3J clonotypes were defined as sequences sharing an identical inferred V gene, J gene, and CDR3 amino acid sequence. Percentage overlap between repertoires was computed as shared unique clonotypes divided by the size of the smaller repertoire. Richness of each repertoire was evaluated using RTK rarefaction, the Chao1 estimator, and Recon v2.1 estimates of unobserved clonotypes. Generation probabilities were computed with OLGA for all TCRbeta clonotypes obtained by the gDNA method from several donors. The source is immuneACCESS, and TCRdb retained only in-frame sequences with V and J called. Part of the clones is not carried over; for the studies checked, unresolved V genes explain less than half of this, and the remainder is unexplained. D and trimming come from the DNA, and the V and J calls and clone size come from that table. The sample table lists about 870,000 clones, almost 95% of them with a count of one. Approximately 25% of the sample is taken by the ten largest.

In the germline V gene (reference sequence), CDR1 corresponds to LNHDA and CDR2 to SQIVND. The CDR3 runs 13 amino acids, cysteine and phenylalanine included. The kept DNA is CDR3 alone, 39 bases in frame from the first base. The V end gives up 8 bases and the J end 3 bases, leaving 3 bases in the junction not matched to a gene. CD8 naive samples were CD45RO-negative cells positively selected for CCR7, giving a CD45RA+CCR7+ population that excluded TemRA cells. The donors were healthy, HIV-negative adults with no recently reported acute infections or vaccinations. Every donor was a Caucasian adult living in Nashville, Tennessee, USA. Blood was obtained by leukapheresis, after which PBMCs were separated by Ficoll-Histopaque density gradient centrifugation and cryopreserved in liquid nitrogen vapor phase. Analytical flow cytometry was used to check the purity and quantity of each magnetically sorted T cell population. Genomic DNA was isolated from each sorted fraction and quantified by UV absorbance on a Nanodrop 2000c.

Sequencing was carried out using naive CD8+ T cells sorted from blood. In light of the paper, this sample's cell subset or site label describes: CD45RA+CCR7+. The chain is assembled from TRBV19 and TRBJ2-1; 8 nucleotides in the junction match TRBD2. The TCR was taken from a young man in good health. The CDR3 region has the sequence CASGGTSYNEQFF. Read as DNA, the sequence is TGTGCCAGTGGCGGGACTAGCTACAATGAGCAGTTCTTC. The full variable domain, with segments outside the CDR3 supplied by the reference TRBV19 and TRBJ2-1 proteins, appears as DGGITQSPKYLFRKEGQNVTLSCEQNLNHDAMYWYRQDPGQGLRLIYYSQIVNDFQKGDIAEGYSVSREKKESFPLTVTSAQKNPTAFYLCASGGTSYNEQFFGPGTRLTVL.